A selection of T cell receptor beta chains follows, all from one sample in a study of patients and donors after allogeneic stem cell transplantation. MiXCR was run by TCRdb on the RT-PCR reads, yielding one entry per CDR3 protein. Of 200,000 to 250,000 distinct CDR3 sequences in the sample, less than 15% were seen once. Sequenced sample: blood, either unsorted or a sorted T cell fraction (not recorded which). The source of these receptors is a human donor who was either an allogeneic HSCT recipient or a stem cell or donor lymphocyte infusion donor (not recorded which). It is not recorded whose cells these are; they may come from a transplant donor. Each CDR3 is given with its conserved first and last residue. The D gene is left open where the match is weak. Size is omitted from some rows. Given values are once, few, many or a class for expanded clones.

length	V	size	J	D	DNA	CDR3
15	TRBV20-1	.	TRBJ1-2	TRBD1	TGCAGTGCCGGGGACACAGGGGGATATAACTATGGCTACACCTTC	CSAGDTGGYNYGYTF
15	TRBV9	.	TRBJ2-3	TRBD2	TGTGCCAGCAGCGTAGTAGCGGGGTACACAGATACGCAGTATTTT	CASSVVAGYTDTQYF
16	TRBV11-3	few	TRBJ2-7	TRBD2	TGTGCCAGCAGCACAATTCGCGGGACTAGTTCCTACGAGCAGTACTTC	CASSTIRGTSSYEQYF
15	TRBV27	.	TRBJ2-5	.	TGTGCCAGCAGTGTCTCGGGGCAGAGACAAGAGACCCAGTACTTC	CASSVSGQRQETQYF
14	TRBV24-1	.	TRBJ2-1	TRBD2	TGTGCCACCAGACAGACGGGAGGTAGAGATGAGCAGTTCTTC	CATRQTGGRDEQFF
15	TRBV15	few	TRBJ1-6	.	TGTGCCACCAGCAGAGATTACAGGCTCGATTCACCCCTCCACTTT	CATSRDYRLDSPLHF
15	TRBV4-3	few	TRBJ2-7	TRBD2	TGCGCCAGCAGCCGAACCCGGGGGGGTCCCTACGAGCAGTACTTC	CASSRTRGGPYEQYF
16	TRBV20-1	many	TRBJ2-1	.	TGCAGTGCTACTCCCGTGACAGTTGGCTCCTACAATGAGCAGTTCTTC	CSATPVTVGSYNEQFF
15	TRBV20-1	many	TRBJ1-3	TRBD1	TGCAGTGCGCTACCTCAGGGGGCGCTTGGAAACACCATATATTTT	CSALPQGALGNTIYF
17	TRBV6-2/TRBV6-3	.	TRBJ1-6	TRBD1	TGTGCCAGCAGCCCCCATTCCGGGACAGGTTCCAATTCACCCCTCCACTTT	CASSPHSGTGSNSPLHF
13	TRBV4-1	few	TRBJ1-2	.	TGCGCCAGCAGCCAAGAAAGTGGGTATGGCTACACCTTC	CASSQESGYGYTF
15	TRBV27	.	TRBJ1-2	.	TGTGCCAGCAGTTTGGTCGGTGGACCTAACTATGGCTACACCTTC	CASSLVGGPNYGYTF
15	TRBV2	.	TRBJ2-7	TRBD1	TGTGCCAGCAGTGAGGGGACAGGGAGTAATTACGAGCAGTACTTC	CASSEGTGSNYEQYF
15	TRBV30	few	TRBJ2-1	TRBD2	TGTGCCTGGAGTGTACCTGCTAGCGGGAGCAATGAGCAGTTCTTC	CAWSVPASGSNEQFF
14	TRBV6-1	.	TRBJ1-1	.	TGTGCCAGCAGATTCGGACATCTTCCCACTGAAGCTTTCTTT	CASRFGHLPTEAFF
15	TRBV27	few	TRBJ2-3	.	TGTGCCAGCAGGGGTGGGCAGGGCCCAGCAGATACGCAGTATTTT	CASRGGQGPADTQYF
12	TRBV20-1	many	TRBJ2-7	.	TGCAGTGCTGCGGGGCAAAGTTACGAGCAGTACTTC	CSAAGQSYEQYF
15	TRBV5-1	once	TRBJ1-1	.	TGCGCCAGCAGCTTGGTTTCCGGGCGGAACACTGAAGCTTTCTTT	CASSLVSGRNTEAFF
15	TRBV21-1	few	TRBJ2-5	.	TGTGCCAGCAGCAAATCCGGGACAGGGGCAGAGACCCAGTACTTC	CASSKSGTGAETQYF
14	TRBV5-1	.	TRBJ2-2	TRBD2	TGCGCCAGCTTAGCGGGAGGGCCAATCGGGGAGCTGTTTTTT	CASLAGGPIGELFF
15	TRBV6-1	few	TRBJ2-3	TRBD1	TGTGCCAGCAGGACGGACAGGGGCATTTGGGATACGCAGTATTTT	CASRTDRGIWDTQYF
15	TRBV20-1	.	TRBJ2-7	.	TGCAGTGCGATCGACAGGACCTACCCTTCCTACGAGCAGTACTTC	CSAIDRTYPSYEQYF
12	TRBV3-1	few	TRBJ1-2	.	TGTGCCAGCAGCCAACGGGGGAGTGGCTACACCTTC	CASSQRGSGYTF
13	TRBV7-6	few	TRBJ1-6	.	TGTGCCAGCAGTACTACAGTGAATTCACCCCTCCACTTT	CASSTTVNSPLHF
14	TRBV20-1	few	TRBJ1-1	.	TGCAGTGCTAGATCCTCCCAGCGGGACACTGAAGCTTTCTTT	CSARSSQRDTEAFF
15	TRBV5-6	few	TRBJ1-6	.	TGTGCCAGCAGTCCCCGGGCCTCCTATAATTCACCCCTCCACTTT	CASSPRASYNSPLHF
14	TRBV19	few	TRBJ2-4	.	TGTGCCAGTATGGGGCTATGGGCCAAAAACATTCAGTACTTC	CASMGLWAKNIQYF
14	TRBV20-1	.	TRBJ1-1	.	TGCAGTGCTAGGGCAAGATTTGAGGGGACTGAAGCTTTCTTT	CSARARFEGTEAFF
14	TRBV6-1	.	TRBJ1-2	TRBD1	TGTGCCAGCAGGGGACAGGGGGCGCCCGATGGCTACACCTTC	CASRGQGAPDGYTF
15	TRBV6-5	many	TRBJ1-5	.	TGTGCCAGCAGTTATTCACAGAATAGCAATCAGCCCCAGCATTTT	CASSYSQNSNQPQHF
15	TRBV3-1	few	TRBJ1-1	.	TGTGCCAGCAGCCGCAAGGGGGGGGGGCCAACTGAAGCTTTCTTT	CASSRKGGGPTEAFF
15	TRBV19	.	TRBJ2-1	TRBD2	TGTGCCAGTAGTATAGGGGACTACTCAACGAATGAGCAGTTCTTC	CASSIGDYSTNEQFF
14	TRBV25-1	.	TRBJ1-1	.	TGTGCCACCAAGAACAGTGGGATGAACACTGAAGCTTTCTTT	CATKNSGMNTEAFF
17	TRBV27	.	TRBJ2-2	TRBD2	TGTGCCAGCAGGAACGAAGCGGGGGGCCTGAACACCGGGGAGCTGTTTTTT	CASRNEAGGLNTGELFF
15	TRBV5-1	many	TRBJ2-2	.	TGCGCCAGCAGGAGGACAGAATTGAGCGCCGGGGAGCTGTTTTTT	CASRRTELSAGELFF
13	TRBV20-1	many	TRBJ2-7	.	TGCAGTGCTAGTAAGGGAGGTGGCTACGAGCAGTACTTC	CSASKGGGYEQYF
19	TRBV15	few	TRBJ1-5	.	TGTGCCACCAGCAGAGGAGGTACAGACCCCTCCAGAGGCAATCAGCCCCAGCATTTT	CATSRGGTDPSRGNQPQHF
17	TRBV5-1	many	TRBJ2-2	.	TGCGCCAGCAGCCCCAACCCCTTTGCGAGGAACACCGGGGAGCTGTTTTTT	CASSPNPFARNTGELFF
14	TRBV5-1	few	TRBJ2-2	.	TGCGCCAGCAGCGGGGGACAATCGGTCGGGGAGCTGTTTTTT	CASSGGQSVGELFF
15	TRBV20-1	.	TRBJ1-3	.	TGCAGTGCTGCACAGGTCCCCGGCTCTGGAAACACCATATATTTT	CSAAQVPGSGNTIYF
13	TRBV25-1	.	TRBJ2-5	.	TGTGCCAGCAATGGACCCACCGTGGAGACCCAGTACTTC	CASNGPTVETQYF
16	TRBV19	many	TRBJ1-1	.	TGTGCCAGTGATAGAGGGAACCGGGCCGCGCCCCTCGGAGCTTTCTTT	CASDRGNRAAPLGAFF
15	TRBV9	few	TRBJ2-1	TRBD2	TGTGCCAGCAGCGTAGTTCGGGAGGGCCTGAATGAGCAGTTCTTC	CASSVVREGLNEQFF
11	TRBV11-3	.	TRBJ2-3	.	TGTGCCAGCAGGCTGGGGAATACGCAGTATTTT	CASRLGNTQYF
15	TRBV24-1	many	TRBJ2-7	.	TGTGCCACCTTACCCACGGGTCGGGAGCCCTACGAGCAGTACTTC	CATLPTGREPYEQYF
12	TRBV30	.	TRBJ2-7	.	TGTGCCTGGAGTGTTCCAGGGTTCGAGCAGTACTTC	CAWSVPGFEQYF
16	TRBV5-6	.	TRBJ2-1	.	TGTGCCAGCAGCTTTCGGGTCGGAAGTTCCTACAATGAGCAGTTCTTC	CASSFRVGSSYNEQFF
16	TRBV20-1	.	TRBJ2-1	TRBD2	TGCAGTGCCTGGACTAGCGGGGGGCACTCCTACAATGAGCAGTTCTTC	CSAWTSGGHSYNEQFF
17	TRBV28	many	TRBJ2-4	.	TGTGCCAGCAGTTTACTTCGTTTCGGGAGAGCCAAAAACATTCAGTACTTC	CASSLLRFGRAKNIQYF
17	TRBV20-1	few	TRBJ2-1	TRBD1	TGCAGTGCTAGAGATCCGAGGGGGACAGAGGAATACAATGAGCAGTTCTTC	CSARDPRGTEEYNEQFF
18	TRBV11-2	.	TRBJ2-4	TRBD2	TGTGCCAGCAGCTTAGGCGGGGGTTGGGGTAGGGGCAAAAACATTCAGTACTTC	CASSLGGGWGRGKNIQYF